The clone carrying this T cell receptor (beta chain) was picked up a small number of times. Antigen: not known. 13 Jbeta primers and 60 Vbeta primers were used for the PCR. Sequenced by immunoSEQ multiplex PCR; TCRdb stores in-frame clones only, minus some. The table has about 110,000 clones, roughly 70% seen once. The data derive from a study of cytomegalovirus exposure and HLA in healthy donors. Study at large: Of all 360 or so donors who were genotyped, around 79% belonged to the Caucasian-associated ancestry cluster. Points from the study as a whole: Previously analyzed data showed that most TCR beta V segments were productive at a frequency of about 90% or about 30%. Under in vitro conditions, a few CMV-associated chains were confirmed as specific for CMV antigens. Presence/absence analyses assumed roughly uniform sequencing depth across donors.

Trimming cost V 4 bases and J 13 bases, with 23 bases left between them. This CDR3 is 14 amino acids long. Germline CDR1 and CDR2: SGHRS and YFSETQ. The source of this sequence is a woman in her thirties or forties in good health and CMV-seropositive. The specimen was PBMCs. The chain couples TRBV5-1 to TRBJ1-2, with D maybe TRBD1 (5 bases). The CDR3 coding sequence is TGCGCCAGCAGCCCTAGGACGGGGGATCGTGTTGGCACCTTC. It yields the protein CASSPRTGDRVGTF.